This T cell receptor beta chain derives from a study of T cell repertoires in cytomegalovirus infection (dated by TCRdb to between 2018 and 2020). Regarding the study in general: Alongside well-studied HLA-B-restricted epitopes, the peptide stimulations were aimed at recently identified HLA-C-restricted CMV epitopes, whose presentation resists viral immunomodulation. Donor HLA type was relevant to the analysis, as public TCR beta signatures indicated carriage of CMV infection together with the matching HLA type. General study outcomes and caveats: The ex vivo response was dominated by HLA-C-restricted CMV-specific TCR beta clonotypes, which also provided the single most frequent clonotype in two of eight donors. In both this cohort and an independent roughly 330-donor cohort, the cumulative frequency of public TCR beta family members distinguished carriers of CMV infection plus the relevant HLA type.

This clonotype was counted ten times or more. Its cognate antigen has yet to be identified. Per-base quality was not reported, and no clone a single base away is much larger than it. What the treatment or condition label conveys for this sample: in vitro stimulation with specific CMV peptide epitopes to enrich CMV-specific T cells. V is clipped by 7 bases and J by 4 bases, and the sequence between their germline boundaries is 5 bases long. CDR1 and CDR2 are drawn from the germline V gene: SGHTA, FQGNSA. There are 11 amino acids in the CDR3, from cysteine to phenylalanine inclusive. Only the CDR3 DNA is retained, 33 bases long and in frame from the first base. The sequencer listed for this sample is Illumina HiSeq 1500. Through fastp at Q25 and MiXCR, TCRdb rebuilt clones from the public reads, retaining in-frame beta chains. Each entry is one CDR3 protein sequence, shown with its most common DNA and genes. The sample has 450,000 to 550,000 distinct CDR3 sequences on record, approximately 42% of them singletons. The top ten hold around 45% of the sample.

The sequence derives from a human donor in good health (CMV status not recorded). Some clones in this sample may be carry-over from other donors' samples. Sequenced here: cultured PBMCs, sampled from culture after CMV antigen stimulation. Recombination linked TRBV7-2 to TRBJ1-3, with the identity of the D gene unclear. The DNA sequence follows: TGTGCCAGCAACTTGGGAAACACCATATATTTT. Its protein reads: CASNLGNTIYF. Supplemented by the reference TRBV7-2 and TRBJ1-3 proteins around the CDR3, the complete variable domain is GAGVSQSPSNKVTEKGKDVELRCDPISGHTALYWYRQSLGQGLEFLIYFQGNSAPDKSGLPSDRFSAERTGGSVSTLTIQRTQQEDSAVYLCASNLGNTIYFGEGSWLTVV.